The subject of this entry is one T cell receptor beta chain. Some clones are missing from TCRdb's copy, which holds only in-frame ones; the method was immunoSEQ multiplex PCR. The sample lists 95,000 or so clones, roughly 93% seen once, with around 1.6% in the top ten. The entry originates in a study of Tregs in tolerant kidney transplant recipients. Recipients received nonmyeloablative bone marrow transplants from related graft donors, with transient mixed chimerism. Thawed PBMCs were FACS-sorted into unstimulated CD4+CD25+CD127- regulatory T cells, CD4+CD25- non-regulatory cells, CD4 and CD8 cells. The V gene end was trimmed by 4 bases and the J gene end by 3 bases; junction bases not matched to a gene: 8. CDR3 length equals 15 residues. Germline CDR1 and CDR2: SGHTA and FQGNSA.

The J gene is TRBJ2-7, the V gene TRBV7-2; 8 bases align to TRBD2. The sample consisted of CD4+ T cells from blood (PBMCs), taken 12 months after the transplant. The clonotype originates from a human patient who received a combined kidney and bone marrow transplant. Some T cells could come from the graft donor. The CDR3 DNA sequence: TGTGCCAGCAGCTCAACTAGCGGACCCATCTACGAGCAGTACTTC. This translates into CASSSTSGPIYEQYF.